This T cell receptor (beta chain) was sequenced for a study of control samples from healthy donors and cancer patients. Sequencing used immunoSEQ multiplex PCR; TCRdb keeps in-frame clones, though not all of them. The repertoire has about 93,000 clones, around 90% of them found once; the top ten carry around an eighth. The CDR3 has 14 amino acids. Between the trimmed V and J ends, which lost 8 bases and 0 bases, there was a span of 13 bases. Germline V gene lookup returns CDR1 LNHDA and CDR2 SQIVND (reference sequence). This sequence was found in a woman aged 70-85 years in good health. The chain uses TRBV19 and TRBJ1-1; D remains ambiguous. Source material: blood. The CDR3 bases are TGTGCCAGTCGCAAGGACGGACTGAACACTGAAGCTTTCTTT. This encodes CASRKDGLNTEAFF.